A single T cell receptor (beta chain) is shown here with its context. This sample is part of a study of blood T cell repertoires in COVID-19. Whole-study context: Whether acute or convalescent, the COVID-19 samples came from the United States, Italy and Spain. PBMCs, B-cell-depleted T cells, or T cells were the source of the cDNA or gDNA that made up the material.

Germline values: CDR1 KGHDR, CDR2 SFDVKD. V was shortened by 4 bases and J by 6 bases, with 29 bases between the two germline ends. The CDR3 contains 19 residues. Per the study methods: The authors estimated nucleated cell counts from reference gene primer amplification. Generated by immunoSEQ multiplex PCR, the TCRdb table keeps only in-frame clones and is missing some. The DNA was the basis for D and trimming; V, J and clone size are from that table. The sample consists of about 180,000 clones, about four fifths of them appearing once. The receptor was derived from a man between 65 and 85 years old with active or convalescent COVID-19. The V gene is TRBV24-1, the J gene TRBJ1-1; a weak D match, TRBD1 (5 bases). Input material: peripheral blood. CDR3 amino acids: CATSDQDPCPGGGRAEAFF. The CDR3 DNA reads TGTGCCACCAGTGACCAAGATCCTTGCCCTGGGGGGGGGAGGGCTGAAGCTTTCTTT.